This entry features one T cell receptor beta chain sequence. Some clones are missing from TCRdb's copy, which holds only in-frame ones; the method was immunoSEQ multiplex PCR. The profile covers roughly 93,000 clones, with just over 90% appearing a single time and approximately 2.2% taken by the ten largest. This entry belongs to a study of T cell changes during pregnancy in multiple sclerosis. The CDR3 covers 16 residues. J lost 0 bases, V lost 0 bases, and 3 bases had no gene match. Looked up from germline, CDR1 is KGHSH and CDR2 is LQKENI. The material was peripheral blood, obtained after pregnancy. The source is a female donor in good health, enrolled as a control in a pregnancy study. The chain joins TRBV18 to TRBJ1-1; 8 bases match TRBD1. In DNA form, the CDR3 reads TGTGCCAGCTCACCACCCACGGGACAGGTGAACACTGAAGCTTTCTTT. This gives the protein CASSPPTGQVNTEAFF.